A single sample gave rise to the 24 T cell receptor beta chains below, sequenced in a study of beta chain features in type 1 diabetes (dated by TCRdb to 2016 to 2018). The library was obtained by the immunoSEQ multiplex PCR assay. The entire isolated RNA was reverse transcribed using the High Capacity cDNA Reverse Transcription Kit, and thus expressed TCRB transcripts were sequenced. What TCRdb holds here is the immuneACCESS table cut down to in-frame rearrangements. Part of the clones is not present; checked against another copy, under half of the missing clones reflect an unresolved V gene, and the others are unexplained. Within this sample are 150,000 or so clones, with approximately 12% of them counted one time only. The leading ten clones occupy around 2.1% of the sample. The sample taken for sequencing was central memory CD4+ T cells from blood. The receptors stem from a man younger than 35 in good health.

V gene TRBV5-6 combines with J gene TRBJ1-1, with D perhaps matching TRBD1 (6 bases). Germline lookup yields CDR1 SGHDT and CDR2 YYEEEE. The CDR3 is 13 residues long. Trimming left V 3 bases short and J 4 bases short, with 10 bases between. CDR3 DNA: TGTGCCAGCAGCTCAGCAGGGGTCACTGAAGCTTTCTTT. This translates into CASSSAGVTEAFF.

This clone appeared a few times. The DNA of the CDR3 is TGTGCCAGCAGCTTGGGAAAAGGGACGTCGGTGGACAATGAGCAGTTCTTC. Translating it yields CASSLGKGTSVDNEQFF. The rearrangement joins TRBV5-4 to TRBJ2-1, with D tentatively TRBD1 or TRBD2 (5 bases each). Between the trimmed V and J ends, which lost 0 bases and 5 bases, there was a span of 18 bases. CDR1 and CDR2 from the germline V gene are SGHNT and YYREEE (reference sequence). This CDR3 spans 17 amino acids.

The V and J genes are TRBV15 and TRBJ2-3; D perhaps matches TRBD1 (5 bases). Germline CDR1 LNHNV, CDR2 YYDKDF (reference sequence). The CDR3 has 13 amino acids. V lost 6 bases and J lost 3, with 10 bases in between. CDR3 sequence reads: CATSTGMTDTQYF. DNA of the CDR3: TGTGCCACCAGTACAGGAATGACAGATACGCAGTATTTT.

V is TRBV7-2 and J is TRBJ1-5, with D tentatively TRBD1 (6 bases). The CDR3 has 15 residues. The ends were cut back, 1 base at V and 5 bases at J, with 12 bases in the middle. Germline V gene sequence: CDR1 SGHTA, CDR2 FQGNSA. The CDR3 is CASSLGRQDYQPQHF. DNA for the CDR3: TGTGCCAGCAGCTTAGGACGACAGGATTATCAGCCCCAGCATTTT. Based on the CDR3 plus reference TRBV7-2 and TRBJ1-5, the full variable domain is GAGVSQSPSNKVTEKGKDVELRCDPISGHTALYWYRQSLGQGLEFLIYFQGNSAPDKSGLPSDRFSAERTGGSVSTLTIQRTQQEDSAVYLCASSLGRQDYQPQHFGDGTRLSIL.

A few counts support this clone. The chain uses TRBV18 and TRBJ2-7; possible D gene TRBD1, 6 bases. Germline V gene data show CDR1 as KGHSH and CDR2 as LQKENI. Trimming removed 3 bases from V and 0 bases from J, with 12 bases in between. This CDR3 has 15 residues. CDR3 coding DNA: TGTGCCAGCTCACCCGGACAGAGAGACTCCTACGAGCAGTACTTC. Encoded protein: CASSPGQRDSYEQYF.

This clone was seen more than once but under ten times. This chain joins TRBV5-1 and TRBJ1-3; D gene ambiguous. The V gene's germline CDR1 is SGHRS and CDR2 YFSETQ. The CDR3 is made up of 13 amino acids. V lost 5 bases and J 4 bases, leaving 10 bases between the germline ends. DNA for the CDR3: TGCGCCAGCAGGGAAGGGTCCGGAAACACCATATATTTT. Protein product: CASREGSGNTIYF.

V and J are TRBV29-1 and TRBJ1-1; a possible D gene is TRBD1 (5 bases). Trimming pared 5 bases from V and 4 bases from J, leaving 20 bases between. The CDR3 is 15 residues long. Germline values: CDR1 SQVTM, CDR2 ANQGSEA. The CDR3 nucleotides are TGCAGCGTTACAAGACCTGGCAGGGTGGGCACTGAAGCTTTCTTT. It yields the protein CSVTRPGRVGTEAFF.

J is TRBJ1-5 and V is TRBV19; D uncertain. The CDR3 covers 16 residues. Per the germline V gene, CDR1 is LNHDA and CDR2 is SQIVND (reference sequence). V was trimmed by 1 base and J by 0 bases, leaving 10 bases between them. The CDR3 DNA is TGTGCCAGTAGTATAGCCACTACAGTTAGCAATCAGCCCCAGCATTTT. Amino acids: CASSIATTVSNQPQHF.

V and J are TRBV7-2 and TRBJ1-5; 8 bases align to TRBD1. Trimming cost V 5 bases and J 9 bases; bases outside gene matches: 12. The CDR3 contains 15 residues. Germline loops: CDR1 SGHTA, CDR2 FQGNSA. The CDR3 spells CASSATGTGVRPQHF. The CDR3 DNA reads as TGTGCCAGCAGCGCTACCGGGACAGGCGTTCGGCCCCAGCATTTT.

The V call is TRBV5-6, the J call TRBJ1-1; 8 nucleotides align to TRBD1. The germline V gene encodes CDR1 SGHDT and CDR2 YYEEEE. The CDR3 is 16 residues long. V lost 1 base, J lost 1 base, and 6 bases stayed unmatched. The CDR3 protein is CASSLWTGSGNTEAFF. In DNA form, the CDR3 reads TGTGCCAGCAGCTTGTGGACAGGGAGTGGGAACACTGAAGCTTTCTTT.

This clone was counted a few times. The CDR3: CASSSQAQETQYF. The CDR3 DNA follows: TGTGCCAGCAGCTCCCAGGCTCAAGAGACCCAGTACTTC. The chain has TRBV7-2 and TRBJ2-5; D is unresolved. V dropped 4 bases and J dropped 2 bases, with 8 bases sitting between them. Germline V gene data show CDR1 as SGHTA and CDR2 as FQGNSA. The CDR3 totals 13 residues.

CDR3 sequence: CASSLKGQGVYNEQFF. The CDR3 nucleotides are TGCGCCAGCAGCTTGAAGGGACAGGGGGTCTACAATGAGCAGTTCTTC. The rearrangement joins TRBV5-1 to TRBJ2-1; 11 bases fit TRBD1. The ends lost 1 base at V and 3 bases at J; junction bases unmatched: 3. The CDR3 runs 16 residues. Looked up from germline, CDR1 is SGHRS and CDR2 is YFSETQ.

The chain employs TRBV14 and TRBJ2-2; 9 bases are a match to TRBD2. V shed 3 bases and J 0 bases; nucleotides not matched to a gene: 5. This CDR3 has 17 residues. Germline V gene sequence: CDR1 SGHDN, CDR2 FVKESK. CDR3 coding DNA: TGTGCCAGCAGCCAGGTAGCGGGGGCCTCGAACACCGGGGAGCTGTTTTTT. Its protein product is CASSQVAGASNTGELFF.

The CDR3 here is CASSRSGRVNEQFF. For the CDR3, the DNA is TGTGCCAGCAGCCGTAGCGGGAGGGTGAATGAGCAGTTCTTC. The rearrangement links TRBV7-2 to TRBJ2-1; 11 bases are shared with TRBD2. The CDR3 runs to 14 residues. V shed 5 bases, J shed 7 bases, and the junction held 4 bases outside the gene matches. Germline V gives CDR1 SGHTA, CDR2 FQGNSA.

This clone was recorded a few times. The rearrangement links TRBV20-1 to TRBJ2-7, with a possible D match to TRBD1 (6 bases). Germline lookup yields CDR1 DFQATT and CDR2 SNEGSKA (reference sequence). Trimming stripped 6 bases from V and 5 bases from J, with 11 bases between. The CDR3 loop spans 11 amino acids. CDR3 bases: TGCAGTGCGCCAGACAGGAACGAGCAGTACTTC. Protein: CSAPDRNEQYF.

This rearrangement joins TRBV6-5 to TRBJ1-2; TRBD1 might be the D (5 bases). The V end was cut by 2 bases, the J end by 2 bases, with 12 bases between. Germline-derived CDR1 and CDR2 are MNHEY and SVGAGI. The CDR3 runs 15 residues. The CDR3 protein is CASSYRRQPNYGYTF. Written as DNA, the CDR3 is TGTGCCAGCAGTTACCGTCGACAGCCAAACTATGGCTACACCTTC.

CDR3 bases: TGTGCCAGCAGCAAATCCAACAGGGGACAGACCCAGTACTTC. Translated, it gives CASSKSNRGQTQYF. This chain joins TRBV7-7 and TRBJ2-5; 7 bases are a match to TRBD1. The ends lost 5 bases at V and 6 bases at J; junction bases unmatched: 9. Germline loops: CDR1 SSHAT, CDR2 FNYEAQ (reference sequence). This CDR3 contains 14 residues.

This clone was seen a few times. The chain recombines TRBV6-4 with TRBJ2-1; D is uncertain. The germline CDR1 and CDR2 sequences are MRHNA and SNTAGT. The V gene lost 0 bases and the J gene lost 3 bases, with 6 bases spanning the gap. The CDR3 has 14 residues. The CDR3 sequence is CASSDSGYYNEQFF. In DNA, the CDR3 is TGTGCCAGCAGTGACTCGGGATACTACAATGAGCAGTTCTTC.

This clone was found a few times. This chain connects TRBV2 to TRBJ2-7; D is possibly TRBD1 (6 bases). The CDR3 loop spans 13 amino acids. V was pared by 8 bases and J by 6 bases, with 17 bases between. CDR1 and CDR2 from the germline V gene are SNHLY and FYNNEI. The CDR3 is CASGTTRELEQYF. The CDR3 DNA sequence: TGTGCCAGCGGGACAACTAGGGAGCTCGAGCAGTACTTC.

The chain employs TRBV9 and TRBJ2-2; D is undetermined. CDR1 is SGDLS, CDR2 YYNGEE, per germline. Between the trimmed V and J ends, which lost 0 bases and 4 bases, there was a span of 1 base. This CDR3 contains 12 residues. Written as DNA, the CDR3 is TGTGCCAGCAGCGTAGTCACCGGGGAGCTGTTTTTT. Protein sequence: CASSVVTGELFF. Based on the CDR3 plus reference TRBV9 and TRBJ2-2, the full variable domain is DSGVTQTPKHLITATGQRVTLRCSPRSGDLSVYWYQQSLDQGLQFLIQYYNGEERAKGNILERFSAQQFPDLHSELNLSSLELGDSALYFCASSVVTGELFFGEGSRLTVL.

This clone was recorded many times. The V call is TRBV23-1, the J call TRBJ2-7; 9 bases are shared with TRBD1. TRBV23-1 is given ORF status, its function remaining uncertain. The ends lost 6 bases at V and 3 bases at J; junction bases unmatched: 9. The CDR3 sequence is 15 residues long. The CDR3 protein is CASRFSPGQGYEQYF. CDR3 DNA: TGCGCCAGCAGATTTTCTCCGGGACAGGGCTACGAGCAGTACTTC.

This clone has just a few counts. CDR3 sequence: CASSEVGNTGELFF. As DNA, the CDR3 is TGTGCCAGCAGTGAGGTGGGGAACACCGGGGAGCTGTTTTTT. This chain joins TRBV6-4 and TRBJ2-2; D call uncertain. V was cut by 3 bases and J by 1 base, with 6 bases left in between. Germline V gene lookup returns CDR1 MRHNA and CDR2 SNTAGT. This CDR3 region has 14 residues.

This clone was observed a few times. The chain employs TRBV28 and TRBJ2-3, with D tentatively TRBD2 (6 bases). Per the germline V gene, CDR1 is MDHEN and CDR2 is SYDVKM. Trimming left V 6 bases short and J 1 base short, with 17 bases between. This CDR3 spans 16 amino acids. CDR3: CASSTLSGLGTDTQYF. For the CDR3, the DNA is TGTGCCAGCAGCACACTTAGCGGTCTGGGCACAGATACGCAGTATTTT.

The sample holds many counts of this clone. Other DNA sequences from this sample encode an identical CDR3 as well. The rearrangement joins TRBV4-1 to TRBJ2-7; maybe TRBD2 (5 bases). Germline CDR1 MGHRA, CDR2 YSYEKL. The CDR3 covers 15 residues. Trimming removed 0 bases at V and 2 bases at J, with 11 bases between. CDR3 nucleotide sequence: TGCGCCAGCAGCCAAGATCGAGGGCCTACCTACGAGCAGTACTTC. This gives the protein CASSQDRGPTYEQYF.